This T cell receptor (beta chain) was sequenced during a study of shared clonotypes between healthy human individuals. General study findings and limits: A handful of donors shared approximately 5% of their naive CD4 clonotypes. Among the subsets, naive ones generally showed larger estimated richness than memory ones.

In germline, CDR1 is WSHSY, CDR2 SAAADI. Trimming removed 0 bases from V and 7 bases from J, with 16 bases in between. The CDR3 spans 16 residues. Measured with immunoSEQ multiplex PCR; TCRdb has only the in-frame clones, and not every one. The table includes roughly 890,000 clones, about 92% detected once. About this clone: No antigen is known for it.

CD45RO-negative, CCR7-positively selected cells formed the naive CD8 fraction, excluding terminally differentiated effector memory CD45RA+ cells. The TCR originated in a man aged 25-45 years in good health. This chain uses TRBV10-2 with TRBJ2-1, with D maybe TRBD2 (6 bases). The sequencing input was naive CD8+ T cells sorted from blood. The CDR3 is CASSESFAGSRNEQFF. Written as DNA, the CDR3 is TGCGCCAGCAGTGAGTCGTTTGCCGGGAGTAGGAATGAGCAGTTCTTC.